Included here is one T cell receptor beta chain sequence, with context. The antigen is unknown. The data belong to a study of cytomegalovirus exposure and HLA in healthy donors. Study outcomes and limitations: A later analysis showed that HLA-associated TCR beta chains had undergone more clonal expansion than equally common others. In a later analysis, donors in an Asian-associated ancestry cluster reportedly had fewer N-insertions in productive TCRs than the cohort mean.

Germline values: CDR1 GTSNPN, CDR2 SVGIG (reference sequence). The CDR3 length is 15 residues. V was clipped by 4 bases and J by 7 bases; unmatched bases: 13. Healthy people donating bone marrow made up the donors. 60 Vbeta and 13 Jbeta primers were used in PCR. How the authors handled the data: Roughly 10 million shared chains were among the 60 million to 80 million unique TCR beta chains that a later analysis counted. The table came from immunoSEQ multiplex PCR; TCRdb's copy has only in-frame clones and leaves some out. The V and J calls and clone size were taken over from that table, and D and trimming were inferred from the DNA. Altogether 200,000 to 250,000 clones are present, about 80% being singletons, with the ten largest covering approximately 2.6%.

The chain links TRBV30 to TRBJ2-1; 7 positions agree with TRBD1. Sequencing used PBMCs. The sequence was obtained from a woman aged 55-69 years in good health and CMV-seropositive. The chain's CDR3 is CAWKKGSGGGNEQFF. DNA of the CDR3: TGTGCCTGGAAGAAGGGGTCAGGGGGTGGAAATGAGCAGTTCTTC.